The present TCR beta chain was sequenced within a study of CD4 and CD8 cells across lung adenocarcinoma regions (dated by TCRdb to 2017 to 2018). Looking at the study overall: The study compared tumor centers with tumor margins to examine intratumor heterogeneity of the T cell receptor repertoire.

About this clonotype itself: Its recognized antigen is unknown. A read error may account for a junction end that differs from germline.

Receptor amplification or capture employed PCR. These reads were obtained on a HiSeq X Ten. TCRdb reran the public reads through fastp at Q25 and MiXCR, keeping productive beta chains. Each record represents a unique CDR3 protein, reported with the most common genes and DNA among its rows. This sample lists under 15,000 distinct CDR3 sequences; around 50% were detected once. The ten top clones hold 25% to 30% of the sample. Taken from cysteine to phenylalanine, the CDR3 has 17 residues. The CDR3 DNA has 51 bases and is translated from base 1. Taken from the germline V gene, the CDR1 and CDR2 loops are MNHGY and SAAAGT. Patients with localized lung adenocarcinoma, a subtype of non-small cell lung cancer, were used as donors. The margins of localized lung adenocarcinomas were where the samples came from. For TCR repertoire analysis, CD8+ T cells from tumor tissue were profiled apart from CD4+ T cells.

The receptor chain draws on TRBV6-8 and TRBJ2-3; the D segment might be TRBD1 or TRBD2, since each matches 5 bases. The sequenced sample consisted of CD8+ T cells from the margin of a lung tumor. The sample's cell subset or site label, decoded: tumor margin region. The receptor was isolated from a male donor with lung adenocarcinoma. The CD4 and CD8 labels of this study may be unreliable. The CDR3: CASSCPLGEWGKDTQYF. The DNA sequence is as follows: TGTGCCAGCAGTTGCCCACTGGGGGAGTGGGGCAAAGATACGCAGTATTTC.